The 10 T cell receptor beta chains in this list originate from one sample, sequenced in a study of cytomegalovirus exposure and HLA in healthy donors. Primers included in the PCR were 60 Vbeta and 13 Jbeta primers. Produced via immunoSEQ multiplex PCR; TCRdb's table is partial and in-frame only. The data hold about 82,000 clones, with about 70% observed a single time. Input material: PBMCs. The receptor source for this set is a woman in her forties or fifties in good health and CMV-seropositive.

The chain is built from TRBV5-4 and TRBJ1-5; no reliable D call. Germline CDR1 is SGHNT and CDR2 is YYREEE (reference sequence). This CDR3 spans 13 amino acids. V lost 1 base to trimming and J lost 5 bases, with 7 bases between them. CDR3 amino acids: CASSLSGDQPQHF. CDR3 coding DNA: TGTGCCAGCAGCTTGAGCGGGGATCAGCCCCAGCATTTT.

The V call is TRBV15, the J call TRBJ2-5, with unresolved D. Germline V gene data show CDR1 as LNHNV and CDR2 as YYDKDF (reference sequence). CDR3 size: 13 residues. With 0 bases removed from V and 4 bases from J, the gap between germline ends came to 6 bases. The CDR3 loop is CATSRDRLETQYF. The CDR3 nucleotides read TGTGCCACCAGCAGAGACAGGTTAGAGACCCAGTACTTC. The whole variable domain, remainder taken from reference TRBV15 and TRBJ2-5, is DAMVIQNPRYQVTQFGKPVTLSCSQTLNHNVMYWYQQKSSQAPKLLFHYYDKDFNNEADTPDNFQSRRPNTSFCFLDIRSPGLGDTAMYLCATSRDRLETQYFGPGTRLLVL.

The chain is built from TRBV6-1 and TRBJ1-2, with D possibly being TRBD1 (6 bases). Germline V CDR1 and CDR2: MNHNS, SASEGT. The CDR3 is made up of 14 amino acids. Trimming stripped 5 bases from V and 8 bases from J, with 18 bases between. In nucleotides, the CDR3 is TGTGCCAGCAGTCAGGGACATACCCTTAGAGGCTACACCTTC. As protein: CASSQGHTLRGYTF.

This clone rates as medium-sized. The chain carries TRBV2 and TRBJ2-7; D remains unclear. This CDR3 has 15 residues. Germline CDR1 reads SNHLY; CDR2 reads FYNNEI. Trimming removed 7 bases from V and 2 bases from J, with 18 bases in between. CDR3 DNA sequence: TGTGCCAGCAATATAAGAGCCCCACGAACCTACGAGCAGTACTTC. Protein: CASNIRAPRTYEQYF.

This clone was observed a few times. The rearrangement links TRBV7-9 to TRBJ2-1, with TRBD2 matching 8 bases. Germline CDR1 and CDR2: SEHNR and FQNEAQ (reference sequence). This CDR3 spans 15 amino acids. Trimming cost V 5 bases and J 3 bases; bases outside gene matches: 6. The CDR3 protein is CASSLSGRNYNEQFF. The CDR3 nucleotides are TGTGCCAGCAGCCTCAGCGGGAGAAACTACAATGAGCAGTTCTTC. The complete variable domain, with remaining parts taken from reference TRBV7-9 and TRBJ2-1, reads DTGVSQNPRHKITKRGQNVTFRCDPISEHNRLYWYRQTLGQGPEFLTYFQNEAQLEKSRLLSDRFSAERPKGSFSTLEIQRTEQGDSAMYLCASSLSGRNYNEQFFGPGTRLTVL.

J is TRBJ1-4 and V is TRBV6-5, with D perhaps matching TRBD1 (6 bases). Trimming removed 10 bases from V and 8 bases from J, with 14 bases in between. CDR3 length: 12 amino acids. Germline V gene lookup returns CDR1 MNHEY and CDR2 SVGAGI. CDR3 bases: TGTGCCACCAAACAGGGCCAGGAAAAACTGTTTTTT. Translation gives CATKQGQEKLFF.

The chain is built from TRBV7-8 and TRBJ2-2; no reliable D call. The CDR3 covers 15 residues. Germline V gene lookup returns CDR1 SGHVS and CDR2 FQNEAQ. V shed 0 bases and J shed 0 bases, with 5 bases lying between them. CDR3 protein: CASSLAGANTGELFF. The DNA for the CDR3 is TGTGCCAGCAGCTTAGCGGGCGCGAACACCGGGGAGCTGTTTTTT.

The chain joins TRBV6-5 to TRBJ1-6; no firm D call. Germline V CDR1 and CDR2: MNHEY, SVGAGI. Trimming pared 5 bases from V and 8 bases from J, leaving 13 bases between. The CDR3 sequence is 14 residues long. This CDR3 is CASSRRVGDSPLHF. CDR3 coding DNA: TGTGCCAGCAGTAGGCGGGTAGGCGATTCACCCCTCCACTTT.

CDR3 coding DNA: TGTGCCAGCAGCTTAGCAGGGGCAGGGCAAGAGACCCAGTACTTC. Translated, it gives CASSLAGAGQETQYF. V is TRBV7-8 and J is TRBJ2-5, with D possibly matching TRBD1 (5 bases). The ends were cut back, 0 bases at V and 2 bases at J, with 10 bases in the middle. The CDR3 totals 15 residues. Germline CDR1 reads SGHVS; CDR2 reads FQNEAQ.

The CDR3 is CASSLTGLDSYEQYF. The DNA of the CDR3 is TGTGCCAGCAGCCTGACAGGGTTAGACTCCTACGAGCAGTACTTC. The chain is built from TRBV5-6 and TRBJ2-7, with TRBD1 matching over 7 bases. V shed 4 bases, J shed 0 bases, and the junction held 7 bases outside the gene matches. The length of the CDR3 is 15 residues. CDR1 SGHDT and CDR2 YYEEEE come from the germline V gene.